At least ten counts were recorded for the clone carrying this T cell receptor (beta chain). The sample belongs to a study of regulatory T cells in long-lasting Graves disease. HTBI primers from iRepertoire and Arm-PCR of CDR3 regions yielded the TCR beta libraries. As processed by the authors: Samples revealed 50 to 75 TRBV and approximately 15 TRBJ segments. MiXCR was run by TCRdb on the multiplex PCR reads, yielding one entry per CDR3 protein. The V and J calls follow TCRdb's processing rather than the paper's. The data hold 400,000 to 500,000 distinct CDR3 sequences, with roughly 15% observed a single time. Indicated time point: newly diagnosed GD, antithyroid drugs for less than 3 months. The TCR library was made from RNA that had been extracted from PBMCs in TRIzol. Graves' disease diagnoses followed American Thyroid Association guidelines. The CDR3 length is 12 residues. The germline V gene encodes CDR1 SGHDN and CDR2 FVKESK. Trimming took off 0 bases at V and 9 bases at J, with 9 bases between the two ends.

This sample also appeared in a second study, on T cells in Graves' hyperthyroidism and ophthalmopathy.

The V and J genes are TRBV14 and TRBJ2-7; D unresolved. Sample: peripheral blood mononuclear cells (PBMCs), taken at new diagnosis, from a patient treated with antithyroid drugs. This clonotype was obtained from a woman between 40 and 50 years old with Graves disease. The CDR3 bases are TGTGCCAGCAGCCAAGAAAGAGTTGGGCAGTACTTC. Translation: CASSQERVGQYF. Full variable domain (rest looked up from reference TRBV14 and TRBJ2-7): EAGVTQFPSHSVIEKGQTVTLRCDPISGHDNLYWYRRVMGKEIKFLLHFVKESKQDESGMPNNRFLAERTGGTYSTLKVQPAELEDSGVYFCASSQERVGQYFGPGTRLTVT.